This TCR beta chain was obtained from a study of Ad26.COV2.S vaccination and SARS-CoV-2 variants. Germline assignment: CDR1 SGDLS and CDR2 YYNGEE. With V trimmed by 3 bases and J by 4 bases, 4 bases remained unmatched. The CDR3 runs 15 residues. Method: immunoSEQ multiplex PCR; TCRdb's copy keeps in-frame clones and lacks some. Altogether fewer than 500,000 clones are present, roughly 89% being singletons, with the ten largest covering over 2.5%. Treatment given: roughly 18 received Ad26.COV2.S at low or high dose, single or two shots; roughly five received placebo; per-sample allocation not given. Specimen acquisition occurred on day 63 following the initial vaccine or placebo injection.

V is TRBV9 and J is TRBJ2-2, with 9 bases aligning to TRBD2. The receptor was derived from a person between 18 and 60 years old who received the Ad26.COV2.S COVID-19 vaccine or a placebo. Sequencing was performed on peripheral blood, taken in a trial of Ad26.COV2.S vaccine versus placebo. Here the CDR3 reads CASSARLAATGELFF. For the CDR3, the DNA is TGTGCCAGCAGCGCAAGACTAGCGGCCACCGGGGAGCTGTTTTTT.